This is a list of T cell receptor beta chains from one sample in a study of response to subunit inactivated influenza vaccine. MiXCR was run by TCRdb on the RT-PCR reads, yielding one entry per CDR3 protein. This table holds about 520,000 distinct CDR3 sequences, over 25% found once. The specimen comprised CD4+ T cells sorted from PBMCs, sampled roughly 5 days after vaccination. The receptor source for this set is a man between 50 and 59 years old who received an inactivated influenza vaccine. CDR3s include the opening cysteine and the closing phenylalanine or tryptophan. D genes are given only for firm matches. Clone size is stated in some rows and not others, as once, few, many or a class when expanded.

abundance,j_gene,d_gene,v_gene,CDR3aa,CDR3nt
-,TRBJ2-1,-,TRBV2,CASSGLARGGSYNEQFF,TGTGCCAGCAGTGGATTGGCGAGAGGGGGGTCCTACAATGAGCAGTTCTTC
-,TRBJ1-2,-,TRBV12-3/TRBV12-4,CASSLDAYDGYTF,TGTGCCAGCAGTTTAGATGCATACGATGGCTACACCTTC
-,TRBJ2-7,TRBD1,TRBV7-9,CASVGPGTETYEQYF,TGTGCCAGCGTTGGGCCCGGGACAGAGACCTACGAGCAGTACTTC
-,TRBJ2-2,-,TRBV5-1,CASRLDSTGELFF,TGCGCCAGCAGGTTGGACAGCACCGGGGAGCTGTTTTTT
-,TRBJ2-2,TRBD2,TRBV5-1,CATARPSGGTGELFF,TGCGCCACCGCCCGTCCTAGCGGGGGGACCGGGGAGCTGTTTTTT
-,TRBJ2-1,-,TRBV7-2,CASSFGGSNEQFF,TGTGCCAGCAGCTTCGGTGGTAGCAATGAGCAGTTCTTC
few,TRBJ2-2,-,TRBV6-1,CASSSRHRGRAGELFF,TGTGCCAGCAGCTCCCGGCACAGGGGGAGGGCCGGGGAGCTGTTTTTT
-,TRBJ2-5,TRBD2,TRBV20-1,CSARSSGGAGVKTQYF,TGCAGTGCTAGATCTAGCGGGGGGGCCGGGGTAAAGACCCAGTACTTC
-,TRBJ1-6,-,TRBV3-1,CASSQMPGNSPLHF,TGTGCCAGCAGCCAAATGCCGGGGAATTCACCCCTCCACTTT
-,TRBJ2-3,-,TRBV24-1,CATSDGPGSRTDTQYF,TGTGCCACCAGTGATGGTCCAGGTTCCAGAACAGATACGCAGTATTTT
few,TRBJ2-3,-,TRBV20-1,CSARGLEGGTDTQYF,TGCAGTGCTAGAGGCCTCGAGGGGGGCACAGATACGCAGTATTTT
few,TRBJ1-5,-,TRBV4-1,CASSQRTGRNQPQHF,TGCGCCAGCAGCCAGAGGACCGGGAGGAATCAGCCCCAGCATTTT
few,TRBJ2-7,-,TRBV7-2,CASSLVGQPIYEQYF,TGTGCCAGCAGCTTAGTTGGGCAGCCTATCTACGAGCAGTACTTC
few,TRBJ2-7,TRBD2,TRBV20-1,CSSPGGASYEQYF,TGCAGTTCCCCCGGGGGGGCCTCCTACGAGCAGTACTTC
-,TRBJ2-5,-,TRBV6-2/TRBV6-3,CASLGGAVMRTQYF,TGTGCCAGCCTTGGGGGCGCGGTAATGCGGACCCAGTACTTC
-,TRBJ1-2,-,TRBV29-1,CSVGGDYGYTF,TGCAGCGTTGGTGGGGACTATGGCTACACCTTC
-,TRBJ2-3,TRBD2,TRBV2,CASTKGEGTDTQYF,TGTGCCAGCACCAAAGGGGAGGGGACAGATACGCAGTATTTT
few,TRBJ2-1,-,TRBV10-3,CAISGSISAQYNEQFF,TGTGCCATCAGTGGTTCGATTAGCGCCCAATACAATGAGCAGTTCTTC
-,TRBJ2-5,-,TRBV11-2,CASSLAPSLQETQYF,TGTGCCAGCAGCTTGGCCCCGAGCCTTCAAGAGACCCAGTACTTC
-,TRBJ2-5,-,TRBV29-1,CSVAVGTIDGTQYF,TGCAGCGTTGCCGTCGGGACGATAGATGGGACCCAGTACTTC